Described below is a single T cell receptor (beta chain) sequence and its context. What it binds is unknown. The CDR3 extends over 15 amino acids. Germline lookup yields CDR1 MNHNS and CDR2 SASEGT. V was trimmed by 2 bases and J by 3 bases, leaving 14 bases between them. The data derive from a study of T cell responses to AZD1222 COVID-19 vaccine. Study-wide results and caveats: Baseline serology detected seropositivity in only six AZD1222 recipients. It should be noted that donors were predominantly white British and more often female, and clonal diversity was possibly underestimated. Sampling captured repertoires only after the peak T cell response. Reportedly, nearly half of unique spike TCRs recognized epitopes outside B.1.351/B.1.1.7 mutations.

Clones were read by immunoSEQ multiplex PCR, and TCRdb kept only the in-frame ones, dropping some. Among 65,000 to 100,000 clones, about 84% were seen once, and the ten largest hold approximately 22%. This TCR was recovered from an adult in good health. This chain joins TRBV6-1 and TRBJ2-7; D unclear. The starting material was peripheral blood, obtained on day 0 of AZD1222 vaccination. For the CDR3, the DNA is TGTGCCAGCAGTGAACGCGAAGGAGTAGACTACGAGCAGTACTTC. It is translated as CASSEREGVDYEQYF.